These 19 T cell receptor beta chains were all obtained from the same sample, sequenced in a study of blood T cell repertoires in COVID-19. The table came from immunoSEQ multiplex PCR; TCRdb's copy has only in-frame clones and leaves some out. The table lists some 320,000 clones, under 90% of them singletons. Material for sequencing was PBMCs or T cells enriched from blood (not recorded which). These receptors were taken from a man aged 55-75 years who had recovered from COVID-19.

This rearrangement joins TRBV13 to TRBJ1-6, with 9 bases identical to TRBD1. The CDR3 is 15 amino acids. Trimming at V came to 5 bases and at J to 5 bases, leaving 4 bases not matched to a gene. CDR1 is PRHDT, CDR2 FYEKMQ, per germline (reference sequence). The CDR3 nucleotides are TGTGCCAGCAGCGGAGGGACAGGGAATAATTCACCCCTCCACTTT. This sequence encodes CASSGGTGNNSPLHF.

The chain uses TRBV7-2 and TRBJ2-1; TRBD2 matches 12 bases. CDR1 SGHTA and CDR2 FQGNSA come from the germline V gene. V trimming: 7 bases; J trimming: 2 bases; junction bases outside the gene matches: 6. CDR3 length: 16 amino acids. The CDR3 loop reads CASTLLAGGAYNEQFF. CDR3 DNA sequence: TGTGCCAGCACACTACTAGCGGGAGGAGCCTACAATGAGCAGTTCTTC.

This chain connects TRBV4-2 to TRBJ2-7; 10 nucleotides align to TRBD2. Unmatched junction bases numbered 6, after V lost 2 bases and J lost 5 bases. In germline, CDR1 is LGHNA, CDR2 YNFKEQ. The CDR3 runs to 15 residues. As DNA, the CDR3 is TGTGCCAGCAGCCAATCTAGCGGGAGCTACCACGAGCAGTACTTC. It is translated as CASSQSSGSYHEQYF.

CDR3 loop: CASSTRGRGEYEQYF. The CDR3 DNA follows: TGTGCCAGTAGTACCCGGGGCAGGGGAGAGTACGAGCAGTACTTC. This chain uses TRBV19 with TRBJ2-7, with a possible D match to TRBD1 (6 bases). CDR3 length: 15 amino acids. Germline V lookup: CDR1 LNHDA, CDR2 SQIVND (reference sequence). The V end was cut by 4 bases, the J end by 4 bases, with 17 bases between.

This chain uses TRBV11-2 with TRBJ2-7, with TRBD2 as a possible D gene (6 bases). The CDR3 spans 13 residues. The germline V and J ends were trimmed by 6 bases and 4 bases, with 13 bases remaining between them. Germline V CDR1 and CDR2: SGHAT, FQNNGV. The CDR3 spells CASSSGVGYEQYF. In DNA, the CDR3 is TGTGCCAGCAGTTCGGGAGTTGGGTACGAGCAGTACTTC. Full variable domain (rest looked up from reference TRBV11-2 and TRBJ2-7): EAGVAQSPRYKIIEKRQSVAFWCNPISGHATLYWYQQILGQGPKLLIQFQNNGVVDDSQLPKDRFSAERLKGVDSTLKIQPAKLEDSAVYLCASSSGVGYEQYFGPGTRLTVT.

The chain has TRBV24-1 and TRBJ1-4; TRBD1 agrees at 9 bases. Germline lookup yields CDR1 KGHDR and CDR2 SFDVKD. V lost 3 bases to trimming and J lost 5 bases; unmatched junction nucleotides: 9. The CDR3 runs to 17 residues. CDR3 sequence (DNA): TGTGCCACCAGTGATCCACAGGGGGCAGGACTGAATGAAAAACTGTTTTTT. Amino acid sequence: CATSDPQGAGLNEKLFF.

V usage is TRBV28 and J usage is TRBJ2-3, with a weak D call TRBD1 (6 bases). Germline loops: CDR1 MDHEN, CDR2 SYDVKM. The CDR3 runs 18 residues. The V end lost 2 bases, the J end lost 0 bases, and 18 bases lay between the germline ends. This CDR3 is CASSLGGWSRTSTDTQYF. CDR3 sequence (DNA): TGTGCCAGCAGTTTAGGGGGCTGGTCCCGGACAAGCACAGATACGCAGTATTTT.

This clone came up once. The genes are TRBV3-1 (or the pseudogene TRBV3-2) and TRBJ1-5; 8 bases map to TRBD1. Trimming took 3 bases from V and 1 from J; bases not matched to a gene: 5. Germline V lookup: CDR1 LGHDT, CDR2 YNNKEL (reference sequence). This CDR3 region has 16 residues. The DNA for the CDR3 is TGTGCCAGCAGCCATCGGAACAGGGGGAGCAATCAGCCCCAGCATTTT. Residues: CASSHRNRGSNQPQHF.

This clone was seen only once. V is TRBV7-9 and J is TRBJ1-4; 7 nucleotides line up with TRBD1. The CDR3 runs 15 residues. V trimming: 5 bases; J trimming: 5 bases; junction bases outside the gene matches: 8. Per germline, CDR1 SEHNR and CDR2 FQNEAQ (reference sequence). The CDR3 sequence is CASSPRQGENEKLFF. CDR3 DNA: TGTGCCAGCAGCCCCCGACAGGGAGAAAATGAAAAACTGTTTTTT.

J is TRBJ2-5 and V is TRBV7-2, with TRBD2 matching over 12 bases. CDR3 length: 16 amino acids. The germline V gene encodes CDR1 SGHTA and CDR2 FQGNSA. The junction had 6 bases not matched to a gene; V was cut back by 6 bases and J by 1 base. The DNA of the CDR3 is TGTGCCAGCAGTTCGTCGACTAGCGGGGGCCAAGAGACCCAGTACTTC. As protein: CASSSSTSGGQETQYF.

This clone has just one count. The chain has TRBV28 and TRBJ2-4; TRBD2 matches 11 bases. The CDR3 is 15 residues long. CDR1 and CDR2 (germline): MDHEN, SYDVKM. V was clipped by 6 bases and J by 1 base; unmatched bases: 2. DNA for the CDR3: TGTGCCAGCAGCTCTAGCGGGAGGGCCAAAAACATTCAGTACTTC. As protein: CASSSSGRAKNIQYF.

The V call is TRBV3-1 (or the pseudogene TRBV3-2), the J call TRBJ1-2; D is undetermined. Germline assignment: CDR1 LGHDT and CDR2 YNNKEL (reference sequence). The CDR3 runs to 14 residues. V was trimmed by 6 bases and J by 0 bases, leaving 11 bases between them. DNA for the CDR3: TGTGCCAGCAGTCCCCCGGGGTCTAACTATGGCTACACCTTC. The encoded protein is CASSPPGSNYGYTF.

For this clone: Distinct nucleotide sequences in the sample also encode this CDR3. V usage is TRBV7-2 and J usage is TRBJ2-2, with 8 bases matching TRBD1. Looked up from germline, CDR1 is SGHTA and CDR2 is FQGNSA. CDR3 length: 14 amino acids. V shed 4 bases, J shed 5 bases, and the junction held 3 bases outside the gene matches. CDR3 amino acids: CASSYRTGTGELFF. CDR3 DNA sequence: TGTGCCAGCAGCTACAGGACAGGGACCGGGGAGCTGTTTTTT.

This sequence joins TRBV27 and TRBJ2-7; 9 bases agree with TRBD2. CDR1 MNHEY and CDR2 SMNVEV come from the germline V gene (reference sequence). This CDR3 is 18 amino acids long. The J segment lost 5 bases and the V segment lost 6 bases, leaving 20 bases of the junction unmatched. DNA for the CDR3: TGTGCCAGCAGCCTTATCCCCCTCCTAGCGGGGAAAAAAAACGAGCAGTACTTC. Translating gives CASSLIPLLAGKKNEQYF.

This rearrangement joins TRBV7-2 to TRBJ2-6; D remains ambiguous. The CDR3 length is 17 residues. Germline CDR1 is SGHTA and CDR2 is FQGNSA. V lost 1 base to trimming and J lost 4 bases, with 14 bases between them. In DNA, the CDR3 is TGTGCCAGCAGCTTAGTCCCTAGAGCTCTAGGGGCCAACGTCCTGACTTTC. It encodes CASSLVPRALGANVLTF.

J is TRBJ2-5 and V is TRBV2, with TRBD2 matching 7 bases. CDR3 size: 15 residues. Germline lookup yields CDR1 SNHLY and CDR2 FYNNEI. Losses at the gene ends were 2 bases for V and 5 bases for J; bases not matched to a gene: 8. CDR3 residues: CASSEQSGNRETQYF. In DNA, the CDR3 is TGTGCCAGCAGTGAACAAAGCGGGAATAGGGAGACCCAGTACTTC.

V and J are TRBV9 and TRBJ1-1; a weak D match, TRBD1 (6 bases). Trimming left V 0 bases short and J 2 bases short, with 11 bases between. The V gene's germline CDR1 is SGDLS and CDR2 YYNGEE. CDR3 length: 15 residues. CDR3 amino acids: CASSVVGGVNTEAFF. The CDR3 nucleotides are TGTGCCAGCAGCGTAGTAGGGGGGGTCAACACTGAAGCTTTCTTT.

V usage is TRBV15 and J usage is TRBJ1-3; D gene uncertain. This CDR3 comprises 13 residues. The V gene's germline CDR1 is LNHNV and CDR2 YYDKDF (reference sequence). V shed 3 bases and J shed 4 bases, with 7 bases lying between them. The CDR3 nucleotides read TGTGCCACCAGCAGGACATCGGGAAACACCATATATTTT. Protein product: CATSRTSGNTIYF. The full variable domain, completed using reference TRBV15 and TRBJ1-3, is DAMVIQNPRYQVTQFGKPVTLSCSQTLNHNVMYWYQQKSSQAPKLLFHYYDKDFNNEADTPDNFQSRRPNTSFCFLDIRSPGLGDTAMYLCATSRTSGNTIYFGEGSWLTVV.

Concerning this clone: This same CDR3 is encoded by further DNA sequences in the sample. The chain has TRBV7-2 and TRBJ2-7, with 15 bases identical to TRBD2. CDR1 SGHTA and CDR2 FQGNSA come from the germline V gene. The CDR3 is 15 residues long. After removal of 5 bases from V and 7 bases from J, the junction contained 6 bases not matched to a gene. CDR3 in amino acids: CASSLGLAGGKEQYF. The CDR3 coding sequence is TGTGCCAGCAGCCTGGGACTAGCGGGAGGTAAAGAGCAGTACTTC.